The clone carrying this T cell receptor (beta chain) occurred once. Two rounds of multiplex PCR amplified TCR beta CDR3 from genomic DNA. First-round PCR amplification was performed with primers specific to each TRBV and TRBJ gene. TCRdb reanalysed the multiplex PCR reads using MiXCR and keeps one entry per CDR3 protein. Among tens of thousands of distinct CDR3 sequences listed, approximately 44% were seen once. This sample stems from a study of prognosis after radiotherapy for stage I lung cancer. Per germline, CDR1 SGHTA and CDR2 FQGNSA. The CDR3 covers 16 residues. J gave up 5 bases and V 5 bases, and 12 bases lay outside the gene matches.

The receptor was isolated from a donor aged 50 or older with non-small cell lung cancer. The chain has TRBV7-2 and TRBJ2-3, with TRBD2 matching 8 bases. Sequencing used PBMCs, obtained before or after stereotactic body radiation therapy (not recorded which). The CDR3 nucleotides are TGTGCCAGCAGCAGGAAAGCGGGAGCTGGTCGAGATACGCAGTATTTT. The encoded protein is CASSRKAGAGRDTQYF.